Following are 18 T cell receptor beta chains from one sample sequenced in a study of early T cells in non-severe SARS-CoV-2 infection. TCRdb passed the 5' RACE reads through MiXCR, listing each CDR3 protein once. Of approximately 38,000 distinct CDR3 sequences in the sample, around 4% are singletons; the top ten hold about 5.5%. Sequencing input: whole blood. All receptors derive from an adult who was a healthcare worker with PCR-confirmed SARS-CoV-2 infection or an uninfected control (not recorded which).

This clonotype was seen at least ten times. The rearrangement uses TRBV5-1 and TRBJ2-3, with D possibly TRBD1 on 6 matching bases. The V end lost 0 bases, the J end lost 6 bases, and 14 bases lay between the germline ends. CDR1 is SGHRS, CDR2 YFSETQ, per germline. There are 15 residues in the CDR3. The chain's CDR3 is CASSLAQGKWDTQYF. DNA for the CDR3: TGCGCCAGCAGCTTGGCACAGGGAAAGTGGGATACGCAGTATTTT.

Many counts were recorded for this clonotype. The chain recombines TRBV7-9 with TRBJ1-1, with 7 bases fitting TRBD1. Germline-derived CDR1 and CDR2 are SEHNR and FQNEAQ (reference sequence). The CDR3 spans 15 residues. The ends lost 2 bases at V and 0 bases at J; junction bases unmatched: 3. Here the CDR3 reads CASSLQGGLNTEAFF. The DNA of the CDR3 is TGTGCCAGCAGCTTACAGGGGGGCCTGAACACTGAAGCTTTCTTT.

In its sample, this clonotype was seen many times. The CDR3 region has the DNA TGTGCCAGCAGCATCACAGTGGGGACAGATACGCAGTATTTT. The encoded protein is CASSITVGTDTQYF. This sequence joins TRBV7-2 and TRBJ2-3, with unresolved D. Trimming stripped 5 bases from V and 3 bases from J, with 12 bases between. Germline V gene lookup returns CDR1 SGHTA and CDR2 FQGNSA. The CDR3 runs to 14 residues.

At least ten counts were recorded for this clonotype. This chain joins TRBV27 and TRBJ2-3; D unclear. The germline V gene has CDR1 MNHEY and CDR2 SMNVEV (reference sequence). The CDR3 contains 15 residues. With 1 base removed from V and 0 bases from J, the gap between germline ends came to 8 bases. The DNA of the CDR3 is TGTGCCAGCAGTTTATTATCCGGTAGCACAGATACGCAGTATTTT. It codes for CASSLLSGSTDTQYF.

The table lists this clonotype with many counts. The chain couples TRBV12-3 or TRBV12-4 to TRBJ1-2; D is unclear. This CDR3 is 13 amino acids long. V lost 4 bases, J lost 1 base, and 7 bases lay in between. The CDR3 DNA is TGTGCCAGCAGTTCAATAGTTAACTATGGCTACACCTTC. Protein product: CASSSIVNYGYTF.

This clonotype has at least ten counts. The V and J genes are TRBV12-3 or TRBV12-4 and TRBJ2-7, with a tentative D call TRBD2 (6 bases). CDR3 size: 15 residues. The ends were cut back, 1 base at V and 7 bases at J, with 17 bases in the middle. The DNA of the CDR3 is TGTGCCAGCAGTTTAGAGTTAGGAGGGCCCAGTGAGCAGTACTTC. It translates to CASSLELGGPSEQYF.

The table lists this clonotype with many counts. CDR3 amino acids: CASSLSPTDTQYF. The CDR3 region has the DNA TGTGCCAGCAGCTTAAGCCCGACAGATACGCAGTATTTT. The chain couples TRBV11-2 to TRBJ2-3, with D unclear. V dropped 2 bases and J dropped 3 bases, with 6 bases sitting between them. This CDR3 is built from 13 residues. Germline V lookup: CDR1 SGHAT, CDR2 FQNNGV.

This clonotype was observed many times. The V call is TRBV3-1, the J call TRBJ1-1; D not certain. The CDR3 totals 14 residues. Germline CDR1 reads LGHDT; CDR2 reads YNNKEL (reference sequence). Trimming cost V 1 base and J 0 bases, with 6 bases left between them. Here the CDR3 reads CASSQGYMNTEAFF. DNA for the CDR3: TGTGCCAGCAGCCAAGGGTACATGAACACTGAAGCTTTCTTT.

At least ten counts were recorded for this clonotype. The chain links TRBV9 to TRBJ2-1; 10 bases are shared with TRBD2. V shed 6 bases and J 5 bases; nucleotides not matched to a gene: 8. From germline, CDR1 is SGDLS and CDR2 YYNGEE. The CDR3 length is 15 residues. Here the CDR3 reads CASNGEGLADNEQFF. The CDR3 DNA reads TGTGCCAGCAACGGAGAAGGACTAGCGGACAATGAGCAGTTCTTC.

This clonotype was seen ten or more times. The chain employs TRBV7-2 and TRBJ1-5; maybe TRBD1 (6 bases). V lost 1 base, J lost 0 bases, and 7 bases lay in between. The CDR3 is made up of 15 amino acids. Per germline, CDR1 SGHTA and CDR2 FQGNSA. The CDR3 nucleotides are TGTGCCAGCAGCTTAGGGACAGCTAGCAATCAGCCCCAGCATTTT. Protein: CASSLGTASNQPQHF.

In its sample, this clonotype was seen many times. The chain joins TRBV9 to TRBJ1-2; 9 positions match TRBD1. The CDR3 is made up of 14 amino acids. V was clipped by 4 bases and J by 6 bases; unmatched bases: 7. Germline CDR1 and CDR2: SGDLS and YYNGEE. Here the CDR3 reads CASSPTWDRDGYTF. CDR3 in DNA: TGTGCCAGCAGCCCGACGTGGGACAGGGATGGCTACACCTTC.

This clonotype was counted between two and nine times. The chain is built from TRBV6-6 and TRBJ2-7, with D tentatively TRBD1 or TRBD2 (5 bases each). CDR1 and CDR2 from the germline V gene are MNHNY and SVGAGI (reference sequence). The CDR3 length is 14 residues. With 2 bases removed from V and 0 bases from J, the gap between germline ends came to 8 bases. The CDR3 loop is CASSYDGTSYEQYF. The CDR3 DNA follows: TGTGCCAGCAGTTACGACGGGACCTCCTACGAGCAGTACTTC.

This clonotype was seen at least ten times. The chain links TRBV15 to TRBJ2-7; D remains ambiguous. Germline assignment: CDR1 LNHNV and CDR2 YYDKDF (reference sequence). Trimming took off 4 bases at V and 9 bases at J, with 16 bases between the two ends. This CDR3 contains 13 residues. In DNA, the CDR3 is TGTGCCACCAGCAAAAGGGCCGACCTGGGGCAGTACTTC. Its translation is CATSKRADLGQYF.

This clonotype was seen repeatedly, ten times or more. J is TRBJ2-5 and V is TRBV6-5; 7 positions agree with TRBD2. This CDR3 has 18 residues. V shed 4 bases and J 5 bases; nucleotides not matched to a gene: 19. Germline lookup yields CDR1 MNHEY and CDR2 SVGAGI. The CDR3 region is CASSSRPGRERAEETQYF. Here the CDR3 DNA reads TGTGCCAGCAGTTCCAGACCTGGGCGGGAGCGGGCCGAGGAGACCCAGTACTTC.

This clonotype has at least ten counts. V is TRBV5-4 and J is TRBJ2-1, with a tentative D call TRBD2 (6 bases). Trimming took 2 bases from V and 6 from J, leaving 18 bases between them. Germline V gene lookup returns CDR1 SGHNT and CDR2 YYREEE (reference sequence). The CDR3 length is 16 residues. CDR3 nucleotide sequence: TGTGCCAGCAGCTTTCCTAGCGCCCCGGCGGGCAATGAGCAGTTCTTC. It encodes CASSFPSAPAGNEQFF.

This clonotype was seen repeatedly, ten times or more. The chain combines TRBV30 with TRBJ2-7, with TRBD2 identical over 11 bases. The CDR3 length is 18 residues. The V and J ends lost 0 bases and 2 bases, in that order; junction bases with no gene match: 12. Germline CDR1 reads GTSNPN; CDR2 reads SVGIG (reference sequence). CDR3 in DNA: TGTGCCTGGAGTGTAGGGGGAGGGGTTAGCGGGAGGGCCTACGAGCAGTACTTC. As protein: CAWSVGGGVSGRAYEQYF.

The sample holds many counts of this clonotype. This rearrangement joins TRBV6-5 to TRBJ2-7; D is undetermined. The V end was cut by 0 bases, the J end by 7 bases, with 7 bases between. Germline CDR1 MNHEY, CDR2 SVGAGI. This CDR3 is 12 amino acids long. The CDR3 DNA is TGTGCCAGCAGTTACTCGGCCGGTGAGCAGTACTTC. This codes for CASSYSAGEQYF.

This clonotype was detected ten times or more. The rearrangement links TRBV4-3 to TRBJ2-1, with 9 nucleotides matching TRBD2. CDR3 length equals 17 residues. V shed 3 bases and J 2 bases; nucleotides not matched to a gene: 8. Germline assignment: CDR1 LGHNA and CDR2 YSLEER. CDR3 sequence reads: CASSQVPGGGAYNEQFF. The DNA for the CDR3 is TGCGCCAGCAGCCAGGTACCGGGCGGGGGGGCCTACAATGAGCAGTTCTTC.